This passage covers 13 T cell receptor beta chains from one sample sequenced in a study of T cell changes during pregnancy in multiple sclerosis. Profiling relied on immunoSEQ multiplex PCR, and the TCRdb table lists in-frame clones only, not all of them. Of some 48,000 clones in the sample, about 90% are singletons; the top ten hold around 0.61%. The sequences come from CD4+ T cells from peripheral blood mononuclear cells, collected after pregnancy. Every receptor here comes from a female donor in good health, enrolled as a control in a pregnancy study.

The rearrangement uses TRBV5-1 and TRBJ2-2, with D perhaps TRBD2 (6 bases). The CDR3 loop spans 16 amino acids. V was pared by 0 bases and J by 6 bases, with 15 bases between. Germline CDR1 SGHRS, CDR2 YFSETQ. CDR3 sequence (DNA): TGCGCCAGCAGCTTGGGACGACTAGACGGGGCCGGGGAGCTGTTTTTT. Its translation is CASSLGRLDGAGELFF.

The chain joins TRBV19 to TRBJ2-3, with 8 bases matching TRBD1. This CDR3 has 15 amino acids. From germline, CDR1 is LNHDA and CDR2 SQIVND (reference sequence). Losses at the gene ends were 5 bases for V and 2 bases for J; bases not matched to a gene: 6. CDR3 sequence reads: CASSLGQGLTDTQYF. In nucleotides, the CDR3 is TGTGCCAGTAGTCTCGGACAGGGACTCACAGATACGCAGTATTTT.

Written as DNA, the CDR3 is TGTGCCAGCACCGAGTACTCTGGGGCCAACGTCCTGACTTTC. Its protein product is CASTEYSGANVLTF. The rearrangement joins TRBV6-5 to TRBJ2-6; no clear D. The V and J ends lost 7 bases and 0 bases respectively, with 7 bases between them. The length of the CDR3 is 14 residues. Germline V gives CDR1 MNHEY, CDR2 SVGAGI.

This chain joins TRBV5-8 and TRBJ1-3; D gene unclear. V gave up 1 base and J gave up 4 bases, with 3 bases separating them. Germline CDR1 and CDR2: SGHTS and YDEGEE. The length of the CDR3 is 12 residues. CDR3 sequence (DNA): TGTGCCAGCAGCTTGACAGGAAACACCATATATTTT. Amino acids: CASSLTGNTIYF.

This clone was recorded a few times. The chain carries TRBV27 and TRBJ2-7; TRBD2 agrees at 8 bases. The V gene's germline CDR1 is MNHEY and CDR2 SMNVEV (reference sequence). The CDR3 is 14 residues long. The ends lost 1 base at V and 3 bases at J; junction bases unmatched: 2. CDR3 protein: CASSLFSGSYEQYF. In nucleotides, the CDR3 is TGTGCCAGCAGTTTATTCAGCGGGAGCTACGAGCAGTACTTC.

This chain connects TRBV6-1 to TRBJ1-3; no firm D call. The CDR3 totals 15 residues. V was clipped by 10 bases and J by 0 bases, with 16 bases between them. CDR1 is MNHNS and CDR2 is SASEGT in the germline V gene. The CDR3 DNA reads as TGTGCCACTTGCCCGCAACCTACCTCTGGAAACACCATATATTTT. Amino acid sequence: CATCPQPTSGNTIYF.

The chain couples TRBV6-1 to TRBJ2-7; weak D call: TRBD1 (6 bases). The length of the CDR3 is 15 residues. The germline CDR1 and CDR2 sequences are MNHNS and SASEGT. The V and J ends lost 2 bases and 2 bases respectively, with 13 bases between them. The CDR3 protein is CASSEQTGTTYEQYF. The DNA for the CDR3 is TGTGCCAGCAGTGAACAGACAGGTACAACCTACGAGCAGTACTTC.

J is TRBJ1-4 and V is TRBV6-6, with TRBD1 as a possible D gene (6 bases). Trimming shortened V by 4 bases and J by 4 bases, and 13 bases separated the two germline ends. The length of the CDR3 is 15 residues. The germline CDR1 and CDR2 sequences are MNHNY and SVGAGI (reference sequence). In DNA, the CDR3 is TGTGCCAGCAGTTCGGCGGGGGCGGGTAATGAAAAACTGTTTTTT. It codes for CASSSAGAGNEKLFF.

The V gene is TRBV5-4, the J gene TRBJ2-7; 9 positions agree with TRBD2. J gave up 3 bases and V 7 bases, and 2 bases lay outside the gene matches. This CDR3 has 12 residues. Germline CDR1 is SGHNT and CDR2 is YYREEE (reference sequence). CDR3 protein: CASGSGGYEQYF. CDR3 nucleotide sequence: TGTGCCAGCGGTAGCGGGGGCTACGAGCAGTACTTC.

The rearrangement uses TRBV7-2 and TRBJ2-1; 7 bases agree with TRBD2. Germline CDR1 reads SGHTA; CDR2 reads FQGNSA. The CDR3 loop spans 16 amino acids. V dropped 2 bases and J dropped 1; count of bases not matched to a gene: 5. For the CDR3, the DNA is TGTGCCAGCAGCTTATCAAGCGGGATGTCCTACAATGAGCAGTTCTTC. Residues: CASSLSSGMSYNEQFF.

The chain carries TRBV27 and TRBJ2-1; maybe TRBD1 (6 bases). The CDR3 spans 13 residues. Germline V lookup: CDR1 MNHEY, CDR2 SMNVEV (reference sequence). The V end lost 6 bases, the J end lost 7 bases, and 13 bases lay between the germline ends. CDR3 sequence (DNA): TGTGCCAGCAGATATAAAGGGGGTAATGAGCAGTTCTTC. This translates into CASRYKGGNEQFF.

The chain couples TRBV5-4 to TRBJ2-7, with TRBD2 matching over 10 bases. In germline, CDR1 is SGHNT, CDR2 YYREEE (reference sequence). Losses at the gene ends were 5 bases for V and 6 bases for J; bases not matched to a gene: 14. CDR3 size: 16 residues. The CDR3 reads CASRPTGTSVLREQYF. The CDR3 nucleotides are TGTGCCAGCAGGCCCACCGGGACTAGCGTGCTGCGCGAGCAGTACTTC.

The genes are TRBV11-2 and TRBJ2-7, with D possibly matching TRBD1 (6 bases). Trimming stripped 5 bases from V and 2 bases from J, with 16 bases between. The CDR3 is 15 residues long. Germline V gene sequence: CDR1 SGHAT, CDR2 FQNNGV. CDR3 sequence reads: CASSHPRTATYEQYF. Written as DNA, the CDR3 is TGTGCCAGCAGCCATCCGAGGACAGCCACCTACGAGCAGTACTTC. The variable domain in full, completed from reference TRBV11-2 and TRBJ2-7, reads EAGVAQSPRYKIIEKRQSVAFWCNPISGHATLYWYQQILGQGPKLLIQFQNNGVVDDSQLPKDRFSAERLKGVDSTLKIQPAKLEDSAVYLCASSHPRTATYEQYFGPGTRLTVT.